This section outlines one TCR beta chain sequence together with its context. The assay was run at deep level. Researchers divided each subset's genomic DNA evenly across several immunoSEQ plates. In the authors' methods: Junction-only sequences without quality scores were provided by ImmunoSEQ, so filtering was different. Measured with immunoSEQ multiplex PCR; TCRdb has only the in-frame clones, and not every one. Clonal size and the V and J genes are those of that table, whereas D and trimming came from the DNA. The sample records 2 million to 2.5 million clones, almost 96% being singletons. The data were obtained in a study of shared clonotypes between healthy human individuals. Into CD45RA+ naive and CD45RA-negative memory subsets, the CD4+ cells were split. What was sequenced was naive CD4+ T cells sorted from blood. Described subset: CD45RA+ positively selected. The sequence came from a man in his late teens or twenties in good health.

CDR3 region: CASSYVEGGDYGYTF. The DNA for the CDR3 is TGTGCCAGCAGTTACGTCGAAGGGGGCGACTATGGCTACACCTTC. This chain connects TRBV6-5 to TRBJ1-2, with 7 bases aligning to TRBD1. Per the germline V gene, CDR1 is MNHEY and CDR2 is SVGAGI. J lost 3 bases, V lost 2 bases, and 6 bases had no gene match. This CDR3 is 15 amino acids long.